This T cell receptor beta chain stems from a study of shared clonotypes between healthy human individuals. Profiling relied on immunoSEQ multiplex PCR, and the TCRdb table lists in-frame clones only, not all of them. The sample has about 2 million clones, just under 95% seen once; the top ten hold 1% to 1.5%. Trimming left V 5 bases short and J 4 bases short, with 11 bases between. CDR1 and CDR2 from the germline V gene are MDHEN and SYDVKM. The CDR3 is 13 residues long. The naive CD8 population came from CD45RO-negative cells selected for CCR7, without terminally differentiated effector memory CD45RA+ cells.

The TCR sequence derives from a man younger than 30 in good health. Sequencing was carried out using naive CD8+ T cells sorted from blood. The chain combines TRBV28 with TRBJ1-2, with D possibly matching TRBD1 (5 bases). CDR3 bases: TGTGCCAGCAGTGAGGGGCGGACCTATGGCTACACCTTC. Its protein product is CASSEGRTYGYTF.